This T cell receptor beta chain originates from a study of T-cell memory formation after mild COVID-19. Across the whole study: Largely donor-specific TCR clusters were found.

Using constant-segment primers, 5'RACE produced TCR alpha and TCR beta cDNA libraries carrying sample barcodes and UMIs. MiXCR, run by TCRdb on the 5' RACE reads, gives a single entry per CDR3 protein. The top ten hold under 25% of the sample, which has about 320,000 distinct CDR3 sequences, 14% seen once. Trimming cost V 0 bases and J 6 bases; bases outside gene matches: 8. This CDR3 has 17 amino acids. Germline V gene lookup returns CDR1 SGHTA and CDR2 FQGNSA. Study observations and caveats: Mainly CM and EM harbored the contracting CD4+ clones; mainly EMRA harbored the CD8+ ones.

Regarding this clonotype: The target antigen is unknown.

This TCR was sampled from a man younger than 35 who had mild COVID-19 (a few samples of this study predate the infection). Cell type and time point are not known. Sequencing used PBMCs or a T cell subset sorted from them (not recorded which). This chain uses TRBV7-2 with TRBJ2-2, with 9 bases fitting TRBD2. Here the CDR3 DNA reads TGTGCCAGCAGCTTAGCGTGGGTAGCGGGGGTTCCCGGGGAGCTGTTTTTT. Its translation: CASSLAWVAGVPGELFF.